Below are 22 T cell receptor beta chains sequenced from a single sample in a study of T cells after yellow fever vaccination. TCRdb re-derived calls from the 5' RACE reads in MiXCR, one entry per CDR3 protein. The profile shows around 310,000 distinct CDR3 sequences, around 4.1% of them singletons. The specimen comprised PBMCs, sampled 5 days after the yellow fever booster vaccination. The receptors shown here come from a man aged 18 to 30 who received the YFV17D yellow fever vaccine.

In its sample, this clonotype was seen a few times. The V and J genes are TRBV5-4 and TRBJ1-1; D ambiguous. This CDR3 has 14 residues. Germline lookup yields CDR1 SGHNT and CDR2 YYREEE (reference sequence). V was pared by 0 bases and J by 4 bases, with 10 bases between. The CDR3: CASSLASGTTEAFF. DNA of the CDR3: TGTGCCAGCAGCTTGGCCTCAGGCACCACTGAAGCTTTCTTT.

This clonotype was counted ten times or more. The chain recombines TRBV5-1 with TRBJ1-3; D gene ambiguous. There are 13 residues in the CDR3. Between the trimmed V and J ends, which lost 5 bases and 0 bases, there was a span of 6 bases. CDR1 and CDR2 from the germline V gene are SGHRS and YFSETQ. CDR3 loop: CASRVFSGNTIYF. The DNA for the CDR3 is TGCGCCAGCAGGGTGTTCTCTGGAAACACCATATATTTT.

This chain connects TRBV2 to TRBJ2-5, with 10 bases fitting TRBD2. The CDR3 loop spans 17 amino acids. CDR1 is SNHLY and CDR2 is FYNNEI in the germline V gene. J lost 4 bases, V lost 2 bases, and 10 bases had no gene match. CDR3 DNA: TGTGCCAGCAGTGAAATCCGGTCTAGCGGGGGAAGAGAGACCCAGTACTTC. This translates into CASSEIRSSGGRETQYF. The complete variable domain, with remaining parts taken from reference TRBV2 and TRBJ2-5, reads EPEVTQTPSHQVTQMGQEVILRCVPISNHLYFYWYRQILGQKVEFLVSFYNNEISEKSEIFDDQFSVERPDGSNFTLKIRSTKLEDSAMYFCASSEIRSSGGRETQYFGPGTRLLVL.

The chain has TRBV5-1 and TRBJ2-5; tentatively, D is TRBD2 (6 bases). This CDR3 has 15 residues. Per the germline V gene, CDR1 is SGHRS and CDR2 is YFSETQ. Trimming took 1 base from V and 3 from J, leaving 13 bases between them. The CDR3 nucleotides read TGCGCCAGCAGCTTGTGGGCCCCGGGGGAAGAGACCCAGTACTTC. This codes for CASSLWAPGEETQYF.

CDR3 in amino acids: CASSHLLAELTDTQYF. The CDR3 DNA is TGTGCCAGCTCACATCTATTAGCGGAGCTCACAGATACGCAGTATTTT. The chain carries TRBV18 and TRBJ2-3; the D gene is possibly TRBD2 (6 bases). The V end was cut by 4 bases, the J end by 2 bases, with 16 bases between. CDR3 length equals 16 residues. CDR1 and CDR2 (germline): KGHSH, LQKENI.

This clonotype was counted a few times. In DNA form, the CDR3 reads TGTGCCAGTAAACAGGGGGTGAACACTGAAGCTTTCTTT. Translated: CASKQGVNTEAFF. This sequence joins TRBV18 and TRBJ1-1, with 8 nucleotides matching TRBD1. The V gene's germline CDR1 is KGHSH and CDR2 LQKENI. The CDR3 is 13 amino acids. J was trimmed by 0 bases and V by 9 bases; bases with no gene match: 3.

V is TRBV28 and J is TRBJ1-4; the D is unclear. The germline V gene has CDR1 MDHEN and CDR2 SYDVKM. The CDR3 runs 17 residues. V was trimmed by 7 bases and J by 1 base, leaving 19 bases between them. CDR3 sequence: CASTLRVQPITNEKLFF. In DNA form, the CDR3 reads TGTGCCAGCACCCTACGGGTCCAGCCGATAACTAATGAAAAACTGTTTTTT.

This clonotype was detected only a few times. The genes are TRBV7-3 and TRBJ2-1; possibly TRBD1 or TRBD2 for D (5 bases each). The CDR3 is made up of 14 amino acids. CDR1 and CDR2 from the germline V gene are SGHTA and FQGTGA. Trimming took 5 bases from V and 3 from J, leaving 11 bases between them. CDR3 region: CASSLIGGYNEQFF. CDR3 bases: TGTGCCAGCAGCCTCATTGGGGGCTACAATGAGCAGTTCTTC.

This clonotype was detected ten times or more. The J gene is TRBJ2-3, the V gene TRBV7-2, with unresolved D. Trimming pared 1 base from V and 6 bases from J, leaving 11 bases between. There are 14 residues in the CDR3. CDR1 and CDR2 from the germline V gene are SGHTA and FQGNSA. CDR3 sequence reads: CASSLVGSLDTQYF. The CDR3 nucleotides are TGTGCCAGCAGCTTAGTCGGTAGTTTGGATACGCAGTATTTT.

This clonotype was seen many times. The chain has TRBV6-2 or TRBV6-3 and TRBJ2-7; 11 bases fit TRBD2. The V and J ends lost 10 bases and 7 bases, in that order; junction bases with no gene match: 9. The CDR3 length is 13 residues. Germline lookup yields CDR1 MNHEY and CDR2 SVGEGT. The CDR3 protein is CANSGGATGEQYV. The CDR3 nucleotides are TGTGCCAATAGCGGGGGGGCAACCGGGGAGCAGTACGTC.

This clonotype came up many times. The genes are TRBV7-2 and TRBJ1-2; unclear D gene. This CDR3 has 13 amino acids. Trimming left V 2 bases short and J 3 bases short, with 7 bases between. From germline, CDR1 is SGHTA and CDR2 FQGNSA. The CDR3 spells CASSLSGDYGYTF. The CDR3 DNA follows: TGTGCCAGCAGCTTATCCGGAGACTATGGCTACACCTTC.

The chain's CDR3 is CASSASGANVLTF. For the CDR3, the DNA is TGTGCCAGCAGTGCTTCTGGGGCCAACGTCCTGACTTTC. This sequence joins TRBV6-6 and TRBJ2-6; no reliable D call. The V gene's germline CDR1 is MNHNY and CDR2 SVGAGI (reference sequence). This CDR3 region has 13 residues. V gave up 5 bases and J gave up 1 base, with 3 bases separating them.

The chain uses TRBV5-4 and TRBJ2-6, with D hard to call. V lost 4 bases and J 2 bases, leaving 7 bases between the germline ends. CDR1 is SGHNT, CDR2 YYREEE, per germline (reference sequence). The CDR3 extends over 14 amino acids. CDR3: CASSPPPGANVLTF. DNA for the CDR3: TGTGCCAGCAGCCCCCCCCCTGGGGCCAACGTCCTGACTTTC.

This clonotype appeared a few times. J is TRBJ2-1 and V is TRBV5-1, with TRBD2 as a possible D gene (6 bases). V lost 7 bases and J 4 bases, leaving 15 bases between the germline ends. Germline V CDR1 and CDR2: SGHRS, YFSETQ. The CDR3 totals 14 residues. The CDR3 nucleotides read TGCGCCAGCCAGGAAGGACTATCATACAATGAGCAGTTCTTC. This encodes CASQEGLSYNEQFF.

This clonotype turned up a few times. V is TRBV3-1 and J is TRBJ2-5; D remains unclear. In germline, CDR1 is LGHDT, CDR2 YNNKEL (reference sequence). The CDR3 loop spans 11 amino acids. The V end lost 0 bases, the J end lost 6 bases, and 2 bases lay between the germline ends. CDR3 protein: CASSQEKTQYF. In DNA form, the CDR3 reads TGTGCCAGCAGCCAAGAGAAGACCCAGTACTTC.

This clonotype has at least ten counts. The CDR3 bases are TGCAGTGCTCCGAGGACTAGCGGGGGTTACGAGCAGTACGTC. It encodes CSAPRTSGGYEQYV. This chain uses TRBV20-1 with TRBJ2-7, with TRBD2 identical over 13 bases. The CDR3 runs 14 residues. Unmatched junction bases numbered 5, after V lost 5 bases and J lost 4 bases. The germline V gene encodes CDR1 DFQATT and CDR2 SNEGSKA (reference sequence).

This clonotype was picked up a small number of times. The rearrangement joins TRBV5-1 to TRBJ2-7; D unclear. V lost 4 bases, J lost 3 bases, and 14 bases lay in between. Germline V CDR1 and CDR2: SGHRS, YFSETQ. The CDR3 runs 14 residues. The CDR3 nucleotides are TGCGCCAGCAGCCCTTTAGGCGGAGACTACGAGCAGTACGTC. Its protein product is CASSPLGGDYEQYV.

The rearrangement links TRBV18 to TRBJ1-4; D may be TRBD1 (5 bases). From germline, CDR1 is KGHSH and CDR2 LQKENI. The CDR3 runs 16 residues. V gave up 3 bases and J gave up 6 bases, with 17 bases separating them. The CDR3 region has the DNA TGTGCCAGCTCACCCCTACCCGCGGGAGGGGATGAAAAACTGTTTTTT. Translation gives CASSPLPAGGDEKLFF.

This clonotype occurred many times. Written as DNA, the CDR3 is TGCGCCAGCAGACAGGGGGTACACGGCTACACCTTC. It is translated as CASRQGVHGYTF. The V and J genes are TRBV5-1 and TRBJ1-2, with 8 bases matching TRBD1. Germline V gene sequence: CDR1 SGHRS, CDR2 YFSETQ. The CDR3 runs to 12 residues. V lost 5 bases and J lost 8; bases outside the gene matches: 5.

This clonotype has more than one count but fewer than ten. The chain employs TRBV5-1 and TRBJ2-3; D might be TRBD2 (7 bases). The CDR3 is made up of 18 amino acids. Germline CDR1 is SGHRS and CDR2 is YFSETQ. Deletions cut 4 bases from V and 8 bases from J, with 29 bases between. CDR3 nucleotide sequence: TGCGCCAGCAGCAGCCGCGGAACCGGGGGGCCCACAGATGGTACGCAGTATTTT. It codes for CASSSRGTGGPTDGTQYF.

This clonotype was picked up a small number of times. The rearrangement links TRBV9 to TRBJ2-2; D is unclear. The CDR3 totals 17 residues. Trimming took off 3 bases at V and 1 base at J, with 16 bases between the two ends. The germline CDR1 and CDR2 sequences are SGDLS and YYNGEE. This CDR3 reads CASSAPRWSRNTGELFF. DNA for the CDR3: TGTGCCAGCAGCGCCCCTCGGTGGTCCCGGAACACCGGGGAGCTGTTTTTT.

V and J are TRBV5-1 and TRBJ2-3; perhaps TRBD1 as D (6 bases). The CDR3 sequence is 16 residues long. V was clipped by 0 bases and J by 5 bases, with 16 bases between them. From germline, CDR1 is SGHRS and CDR2 YFSETQ. The CDR3 protein is CASSLGAGAHGDTQYF. The CDR3 region has the DNA TGCGCCAGCAGCTTGGGGGCAGGGGCCCATGGAGATACGCAGTATTTT.